The rows below give T cell receptor beta chains drawn from one sample of a study of T cells after yellow fever vaccination. TCRdb reprocessed the 5' RACE reads via MiXCR and lists one record per CDR3 protein. This sample has a few hundred thousand distinct CDR3 sequences, with roughly 4% found just once. The specimen comprised PBMCs, sampled on the day of the yellow fever booster vaccination. Source of these receptors: a young man who received the YFV17D yellow fever vaccine. Both conserved end residues are part of each CDR3. A D gene is named only where the DNA matches it firmly. Some rows mark clone size as missing; the rest say once, few, many or name a class of expanded clone.

CDR3,DNA,D,V,size,length,J
CATSRRGLDNEQFF,TGTGCCACCAGCAGGCGGGGGTTAGACAATGAGCAGTTCTTC,TRBD2,TRBV15,.,14,TRBJ2-1
CASSYRGQGGSPLHF,TGTGCCAGCAGTTACAGGGGGCAGGGAGGTTCACCCCTCCACTTT,TRBD1,TRBV6-6,many,15,TRBJ1-6
CASEWGDSGELFF,TGTGCCAGCGAGTGGGGGGACTCCGGGGAGCTGTTTTTT,.,TRBV28,.,13,TRBJ2-2
CASSQNPGTSSFSSSYNEQFF,TGCGCCAGCAGCCAAAATCCCGGGACTAGCTCGTTTAGTTCCTCCTACAATGAGCAGTTCTTC,TRBD2,TRBV4-3,many,21,TRBJ2-1
CASSYRQGQPQHF,TGCGCCAGCAGCTATAGACAGGGGCAGCCCCAGCATTTT,TRBD1,TRBV5-1,few,13,TRBJ1-5
CASAEATEAFF,TGTGCCAGCGCGGAGGCCACTGAAGCTTTCTTT,.,TRBV2,.,11,TRBJ1-1
CASSRGDSLMNTEAFF,TGCGCCAGCAGCCGTGGGGACAGCCTAATGAACACTGAAGCTTTCTTT,TRBD1,TRBV5-1,many,16,TRBJ1-1
CASSIAGTSGTDTQYF,TGTGCCAGTAGTATTGCCGGGACTAGCGGCACAGATACGCAGTATTTT,TRBD2,TRBV19,many,16,TRBJ2-3
CASSLQGGDEQFF,TGTGCCAGCAGCTTACAGGGTGGGGATGAGCAGTTCTTC,.,TRBV7-9,.,13,TRBJ2-1
CASSLAVITDTQYF,TGCGCCAGCAGCTTGGCCGTCATCACAGATACGCAGTATTTT,.,TRBV5-1,many,14,TRBJ2-3
CASSLWAGETQYF,TGTGCCAGCAGCTTATGGGCCGGAGAGACCCAGTACTTC,.,TRBV7-2,few,13,TRBJ2-5
CATSRGVSVRINYGYTF,TGTGCCACCAGTCGTGGAGTTTCCGTAAGGATTAACTATGGCTACACCTTC,.,TRBV24-1,few,17,TRBJ1-2
CASSRGVNTDTQYF,TGTGCCAGCAGCCGGGGGGTGAACACAGATACGCAGTATTTT,TRBD2,TRBV5-6,many,14,TRBJ2-3
CASSQMGLADLTGELFF,TGTGCCAGCAGCCAAATGGGACTAGCGGACTTGACCGGGGAGCTGTTTTTT,TRBD2,TRBV3-1,few,17,TRBJ2-2
CSARFRTSSISSYNEQFF,TGCAGTGCTAGATTTCGGACTTCCAGTATAAGCTCCTACAATGAGCAGTTCTTC,.,TRBV20-1,few,18,TRBJ2-1
CASSYSRISGSPLHF,TGTGCCAGCAGTTACTCACGAATATCGGGTTCACCCCTCCACTTT,.,TRBV6-5,.,15,TRBJ1-6
CASSQEGGKAFF,TGTGCCAGCAGCCAAGAGGGTGGTAAAGCTTTCTTT,.,TRBV3-1,.,12,TRBJ1-1
CSLQVNTGELFF,TGCAGTTTGCAGGTGAACACCGGGGAGCTGTTTTTT,.,TRBV20-1,many,12,TRBJ2-2
CASSSAGYGYTF,TGTGCCAGCAGCTCCGCGGGGTATGGCTACACCTTC,.,TRBV2,few,12,TRBJ1-2
CAISSGSYGYTF,TGTGCCATCAGTTCAGGGAGTTATGGCTACACCTTC,.,TRBV10-3,many,12,TRBJ1-2
CASSLAWALNTEAFF,TGCGCCAGCAGCTTGGCTTGGGCGCTGAACACTGAAGCTTTCTTT,.,TRBV5-1,.,15,TRBJ1-1
CASSTTGKGYTF,TGTGCCAGCAGTACGACAGGGAAGGGCTACACCTTC,TRBD1,TRBV12-3/TRBV12-4,.,12,TRBJ1-2
CASSSLFPAGGTDTQYF,TGTGCCAGCAGTTCCCTCTTCCCAGCGGGGGGCACAGATACGCAGTATTTT,TRBD2,TRBV27,few,17,TRBJ2-3
CASSPQGVDTEAFF,TGTGCCAGCTCCCCACAGGGGGTTGACACTGAAGCTTTCTTT,TRBD1,TRBV18,.,14,TRBJ1-1
CSARDTQETQYF,TGCAGTGCTAGAGATACCCAAGAGACCCAGTACTTC,.,TRBV20-1,many,12,TRBJ2-5
CASLGFWGATEAFF,TGTGCCAGCCTAGGCTTTTGGGGTGCCACTGAAGCTTTCTTT,.,TRBV7-9,.,14,TRBJ1-1
CASSFREGTEAFF,TGTGCCAGCAGTTTTCGGGAAGGCACTGAAGCTTTCTTT,.,TRBV12-3/TRBV12-4,.,13,TRBJ1-1
CAIRGQGNPYEQYF,TGTGCCATCAGAGGACAGGGTAATCCCTACGAGCAGTACTTC,TRBD1,TRBV10-3,few,14,TRBJ2-7
CASRLTSGGTYEQYF,TGTGCCAGCAGACTGACTAGCGGCGGGACCTACGAGCAGTACTTC,TRBD2,TRBV6-2/TRBV6-3,many,15,TRBJ2-7
CASSQAVTGTEAFF,TGTGCCAGCAGCCAGGCCGTGACAGGAACTGAAGCTTTCTTT,.,TRBV4-2,few,14,TRBJ1-1
CASSYAYEQYF,TGTGCCAGCAGTTACGCTTACGAGCAGTACTTC,.,TRBV6-2/TRBV6-3,many,11,TRBJ2-7
CASSAGYNSPLHF,TGTGCCAGCTCCGCAGGCTATAATTCACCCCTCCACTTT,.,TRBV18,.,13,TRBJ1-6
CASSSDRGRVTGELFF,TGTGCCAGCAGCTCCGACAGGGGGCGGGTGACCGGGGAGCTGTTTTTT,TRBD1,TRBV11-3,.,16,TRBJ2-2
CASSSLWSFPEQYF,TGTGCCAGCAGTTCCCTCTGGTCTTTTCCCGAGCAGTACTTC,.,TRBV27,.,14,TRBJ2-7
CASSLEGHYGYTF,TGTGCCAGCAGCTTAGAGGGACACTATGGCTACACCTTC,.,TRBV7-2,many,13,TRBJ1-2
CASSLRRTTNYGYTF,TGTGCCAGCAGCCTCAGGCGAACCACTAACTATGGCTACACCTTC,.,TRBV6-5,many,15,TRBJ1-2
CASSYSARSNQPQHF,TGTGCCAGCAGTTATTCGGCCCGCAGCAATCAGCCCCAGCATTTT,.,TRBV6-6,few,15,TRBJ1-5
CASRDRATNEKLFF,TGTGCCAGCAGGGACCGGGCAACTAATGAAAAACTGTTTTTT,.,TRBV11-2,few,14,TRBJ1-4
CASSSYGSYEQYF,TGTGCCAGCAGTTCCTACGGATCCTACGAGCAGTACTTC,.,TRBV7-3,.,13,TRBJ2-7
CASSFRLAGGDEQFF,TGTGCCAGCAGCTTTCGTCTAGCGGGGGGTGATGAGCAGTTCTTC,TRBD2,TRBV7-9,many,15,TRBJ2-1
CASSRQGADTDTQYF,TGCGCCAGCAGTAGACAGGGGGCAGACACAGATACGCAGTATTTT,TRBD1,TRBV5-1,few,15,TRBJ2-3
CASRPDRGRVGYTEAFF,TGTGCCAGCAGGCCGGACAGGGGCCGGGTTGGGTACACTGAAGCTTTCTTT,TRBD1,TRBV7-9,.,17,TRBJ1-1
CASSLRPSGAEQFF,TGTGCCAGCAGCTTAAGGCCCAGCGGGGCTGAGCAGTTCTTC,TRBD2,TRBV7-9,.,14,TRBJ2-1